The rows below give T cell receptor beta chains drawn from one sample of a study of T-cell reconstitution after alpha-beta-depleted transplantation in children. TCRdb analysed the PCR reads with MiXCR anew, one entry per CDR3 protein. The top ten clones hold 7% to 9.5% of a sample with fewer than 350,000 distinct CDR3 sequences, around 10% of them seen once. The specimen was PBMCs, collected before TCRalphabeta/CD19-depleted stem cell transplant. Receptors originate from a boy younger than two with acute myeloid leukemia, due to receive a stem cell transplant. The CDR3 runs from the conserved cysteine through the conserved F or W. The order of the fields is clone size, V gene, D gene, J gene, CDR3 protein, CDR3 DNA. D genes are given only for firm matches. Clone size is given for some rows only: seen once, a few or many times, or a class if the clone is expanded.

abundance: many; v_gene: TRBV7-6; d_gene: .; j_gene: TRBJ2-1; CDR3aa: CASSLDHEQFF; CDR3nt: TGTGCCAGCAGCTTAGATCATGAGCAGTTCTTC
abundance: many; v_gene: TRBV7-9; d_gene: .; j_gene: TRBJ2-2; CDR3aa: CASSLVDRNTGELFF; CDR3nt: TGTGCCAGCAGCTTAGTCGACAGGAACACCGGGGAGCTGTTTTTT
abundance: .; v_gene: TRBV12-3/TRBV12-4; d_gene: .; j_gene: TRBJ2-1; CDR3aa: CASSLALTNNEQFF; CDR3nt: TGTGCCAGCAGTTTAGCGCTGACCAACAATGAGCAGTTCTTC
abundance: few; v_gene: TRBV6-5; d_gene: TRBD2; j_gene: TRBJ2-1; CDR3aa: CASSYYRTSGRALYNEQFF; CDR3nt: TGTGCCAGCAGTTACTACCGGACTAGCGGGAGGGCACTCTACAATGAGCAGTTCTTC
abundance: many; v_gene: TRBV28; d_gene: .; j_gene: TRBJ2-1; CDR3aa: CASSFVGNFYNEQFF; CDR3nt: TGTGCCAGCAGTTTTGTGGGAAACTTCTACAATGAGCAGTTCTTC
abundance: many; v_gene: TRBV29-1; d_gene: .; j_gene: TRBJ2-3; CDR3aa: CSAERIDTQYF; CDR3nt: TGCAGCGCTGAGAGGATAGATACGCAGTATTTT
abundance: few; v_gene: TRBV2; d_gene: .; j_gene: TRBJ2-1; CDR3aa: CASSEGRVEFF; CDR3nt: TGTGCCAGCAGTGAGGGCAGGGTTGAGTTCTTC
abundance: many; v_gene: TRBV29-1; d_gene: .; j_gene: TRBJ2-7; CDR3aa: CSVILPGQNEQYF; CDR3nt: TGCAGCGTTATACTTCCGGGACAAAACGAGCAGTACTTC
abundance: many; v_gene: TRBV12-3/TRBV12-4; d_gene: .; j_gene: TRBJ2-7; CDR3aa: CASSSLDSGRPYEQYF; CDR3nt: TGTGCCAGCAGTTCCTTGGACAGCGGACGACCCTACGAGCAGTACTTC
abundance: .; v_gene: TRBV12-3/TRBV12-4; d_gene: .; j_gene: TRBJ2-7; CDR3aa: CASSLVGPGYYEQYF; CDR3nt: TGTGCCAGCAGTTTAGTTGGTCCGGGCTACTACGAGCAGTACTTC